The 29 T cell receptor beta chains listed next were all sequenced from one sample in a study of graft-versus-host responses after intestinal transplantation. Sequenced by immunoSEQ multiplex PCR; TCRdb stores in-frame clones only, minus some. The sample records fewer than 120,000 clones, about 93% being singletons. Antigens of these TCRs are unknown. The specimen was unstimulated CD8+ T cells sorted from spleen or lymph node cells, collected before intestinal transplant. These receptors all stem from a human donor who received an intestinal transplant.

Here the CDR3 DNA reads TGTGCCAACGGTCATAGGGCGGGGGAGCTGTTTTTT. Translation: CANGHRAGELFF. The rearrangement links TRBV6-5 to TRBJ2-2; D ambiguous. V shed 10 bases and J shed 8 bases, with 14 bases lying between them. Germline CDR1 reads MNHEY; CDR2 reads SVGAGI. This CDR3 comprises 12 residues.

V is TRBV5-6 and J is TRBJ1-3; D not certain. The length of the CDR3 is 12 residues. Trimming took 4 bases from V and 8 from J, leaving 10 bases between them. CDR1 SGHDT and CDR2 YYEEEE come from the germline V gene. The CDR3 nucleotides are TGTGCCAGCAGCCTGCTTACGGACACCATATATTTT. It codes for CASSLLTDTIYF. Supplemented by reference TRBV5-6 and TRBJ1-3, the full variable domain reads DAGVTQSPTHLIKTRGQQVTLRCSPKSGHDTVSWYQQALGQGPQFIFQYYEEEERQRGNFPDRFSGHQFPNYSSELNVNALLLGDSALYLCASSLLTDTIYFGEGSWLTVV.

The chain uses TRBV11-2 and TRBJ2-5; TRBD1 or TRBD2 may be the D gene (5 bases each). V was cut by 0 bases and J by 5 bases, with 19 bases left in between. The CDR3 contains 17 residues. The germline V gene has CDR1 SGHAT and CDR2 FQNNGV. The CDR3 here is CASSLDRMGVTGETQYF. In DNA, the CDR3 is TGTGCCAGCAGCTTAGATAGAATGGGGGTAACGGGGGAGACCCAGTACTTC.

The chain is built from TRBV15 and TRBJ1-4; D may be TRBD1 (5 bases). Between the trimmed V and J ends, which lost 1 base and 3 bases, there was a span of 12 bases. The length of the CDR3 is 16 residues. Germline V gives CDR1 LNHNV, CDR2 YYDKDF (reference sequence). CDR3 sequence: CATSRGSQQANEKLFF. The CDR3 nucleotides read TGTGCCACCAGCAGAGGTTCACAACAGGCTAATGAAAAACTGTTTTTT.

The V and J genes are TRBV25-1 and TRBJ2-7; D might be TRBD2 (5 bases). The V and J ends lost 8 bases and 3 bases respectively, with 11 bases between them. The CDR3 length is 12 residues. Germline loops: CDR1 MGHDK, CDR2 SYGVNS. The CDR3 DNA follows: TGTGCCAGCTCCGGGAAGGACTACGAGCAGTACTTC. Protein: CASSGKDYEQYF.

The V and J genes are TRBV7-9 and TRBJ1-1; 10 nucleotides match TRBD1. The CDR3 covers 14 residues. Germline V lookup: CDR1 SEHNR, CDR2 FQNEAQ (reference sequence). Germline trimming cut 6 bases from V and 7 bases from J; bases unmatched to any gene: 8. The CDR3: CASRAGTGVLEAFF. Written as DNA, the CDR3 is TGTGCCAGCAGAGCCGGGACAGGGGTGCTTGAAGCTTTCTTT.

The chain couples TRBV7-9 to TRBJ2-5; D perhaps matches TRBD2 (5 bases). The V gene lost 11 bases and the J gene lost 0 bases, with 13 bases spanning the gap. Germline V CDR1 and CDR2: SEHNR, FQNEAQ (reference sequence). The CDR3 spans 13 residues. CDR3 nucleotide sequence: TGTGCCTCGTCTAGCAGTAACCAAGAGACCCAGTACTTC. It yields the protein CASSSSNQETQYF. The whole variable domain, remainder taken from reference TRBV7-9 and TRBJ2-5, is DTGVSQNPRHKITKRGQNVTFRCDPISEHNRLYWYRQTLGQGPEFLTYFQNEAQLEKSRLLSDRFSAERPKGSFSTLEIQRTEQGDSAMYLCASSSSNQETQYFGPGTRLLVL.

The chain joins TRBV5-1 to TRBJ2-7, with 8 positions matching TRBD2. The CDR3 runs 20 residues. Germline V gene data show CDR1 as SGHRS and CDR2 as YFSETQ. With V trimmed by 2 bases and J by 2 bases, 21 bases remained unmatched. CDR3 loop: CASSLWFLGGGPGGPYEQYF. The CDR3 coding sequence is TGCGCCAGCAGCTTATGGTTTCTGGGGGGCGGCCCGGGGGGGCCCTACGAGCAGTACTTC. Combining the CDR3 with reference TRBV5-1 and TRBJ2-7 gives the whole variable domain KAGVTQTPRYLIKTRGQQVTLSCSPISGHRSVSWYQQTPGQGLQFLFEYFSETQRNKGNFPGRFSGRQFSNSRSEMNVSTLELGDSALYLCASSLWFLGGGPGGPYEQYFGPGTRLTVT.

Concerning this clone: The DNA is left out, because the CDR3 cannot be placed on it with certainty; the CDR3 is given as TCRdb lists it. The CDR3: CASSFLWQGAGEKLFF. The rearrangement joins TRBV11-2 to TRBJ1-4; no check of the table's D call, TRBD1, against the DNA was made. The CDR3 region is 16 residues in length, termini included. Germline CDR1 and CDR2: SGHAT and FQNNGV.

The chain recombines TRBV11-2 with TRBJ2-5; D is unclear. In germline, CDR1 is SGHAT, CDR2 FQNNGV. The V and J ends lost 3 bases and 5 bases respectively, with 7 bases between them. The CDR3 loop spans 12 amino acids. CDR3: CASSLGWETQYF. As DNA, the CDR3 is TGTGCCAGCAGCTTGGGGTGGGAGACCCAGTACTTC.

The genes are TRBV7-9 and TRBJ1-1; D remains ambiguous. V lost 1 base, J lost 4 bases, and 16 bases lay in between. The CDR3 has 16 amino acids. CDR1 SEHNR and CDR2 FQNEAQ come from the germline V gene (reference sequence). The DNA for the CDR3 is TGTGCCAGCAGCTTAGGGGCGTACCTACCTCCCACTGAAGCTTTCTTT. This translates into CASSLGAYLPPTEAFF.

The chain employs TRBV7-9 and TRBJ1-2; a weak D match, TRBD1 (5 bases). Trimming shortened V by 4 bases and J by 2 bases, and 14 bases separated the two germline ends. Germline values: CDR1 SEHNR, CDR2 FQNEAQ (reference sequence). CDR3 size: 15 residues. The CDR3 spells CASSSDRDQNYGYTF. The CDR3 nucleotides are TGTGCCAGCAGCTCCGACCGGGACCAGAACTATGGCTACACCTTC.

The gene calls are TRBV27 and TRBJ1-3; no clear D gene. CDR1 MNHEY and CDR2 SMNVEV come from the germline V gene (reference sequence). Deletions cut 6 bases from V and 2 bases from J, with 14 bases between. This CDR3 is 15 amino acids long. DNA for the CDR3: TGTGCCAGCAGCCTCGGTCCTTTTGCTGGAAACACCATATATTTT. Translating it yields CASSLGPFAGNTIYF.

The chain recombines TRBV5-6 with TRBJ2-1; D is unresolved. The CDR3 is made up of 15 amino acids. Germline loops: CDR1 SGHDT, CDR2 YYEEEE. Trimming shortened V by 5 bases and J by 3 bases, and 15 bases separated the two germline ends. DNA of the CDR3: TGTGCCAGCAGTCTGGCTCGAGTTTACTACAATGAGCAGTTCTTC. Residues: CASSLARVYYNEQFF.

The chain joins TRBV12-5 to TRBJ1-2; no clear D. Trimming stripped 2 bases from V and 4 bases from J, with 8 bases between. This CDR3 comprises 13 residues. CDR1 and CDR2 from the germline V gene are LGHNT and FRNRAP. This CDR3 is CASGLSGFYGYTF. Here the CDR3 DNA reads TGTGCTAGTGGTTTGTCGGGGTTCTATGGCTACACCTTC.

V gene TRBV4-1 combines with J gene TRBJ2-7; D is unclear. V was trimmed by 0 bases and J by 3 bases, leaving 15 bases between them. CDR3 length equals 16 residues. From germline, CDR1 is MGHRA and CDR2 YSYEKL. The CDR3 protein is CASSQEMGQRVYEQYF. The CDR3 region has the DNA TGCGCCAGCAGCCAAGAAATGGGTCAAAGGGTCTACGAGCAGTACTTC.

With regard to this clone: One junction end does not reproduce the germline sequence, and a read error may be involved. J is TRBJ1-5 and V is TRBV7-7; 7 nucleotides align to TRBD1. From germline, CDR1 is SSHAT and CDR2 FNYEAQ (reference sequence). The length of the CDR3 is 16 residues. CDR3 coding DNA: TGTGCTAGCACACACCGGGACAGTCTTTACAATCAGCCCCAGCATTTT. Translation gives CASTHRDSLYNQPQHF. Full variable domain (rest looked up from reference TRBV7-7 and TRBJ1-5): GAGVSQSPRYKVTKRGQDVTLRCDPISSHATLYWYQQALGQGPEFLTYFNYEAQPDKSGLPSDRFSAERPEGSISTLTIQRTEQRDSAMYRCASTHRDSLYNQPQHFGDGTRLSIL.

The genes are TRBV7-9 and TRBJ2-5, with a tentative D call TRBD2 (7 bases). The CDR3 has 16 amino acids. V was clipped by 3 bases and J by 4 bases, with 18 bases between them. Germline-derived CDR1 and CDR2 are SEHNR and FQNEAQ (reference sequence). CDR3 DNA: TGTGCCAGCAGCTTCGTCGGCGGGGGCCCCCCAGAGACCCAGTACTTC. Translated, it gives CASSFVGGGPPETQYF.

The V and J genes are TRBV6-6 and TRBJ2-7, with TRBD2 matching 10 bases. Unmatched junction bases numbered 6, after V lost 4 bases and J lost 0 bases. The length of the CDR3 is 16 residues. Germline-derived CDR1 and CDR2 are MNHNY and SVGAGI (reference sequence). The CDR3 DNA follows: TGTGCCAGCAGTTTTACCGGACTAGCGGACTCCTACGAGCAGTACTTC. Translating it yields CASSFTGLADSYEQYF.

The chain links TRBV11-2 to TRBJ1-2, with 7 positions matching TRBD1. The V gene's germline CDR1 is SGHAT and CDR2 FQNNGV. The V gene end was trimmed by 1 base and the J gene end by 4 bases; junction bases not matched to a gene: 3. There are 14 residues in the CDR3. The chain's CDR3 is CASSLARQGYGYTF. The CDR3 nucleotides read TGTGCCAGCAGCTTAGCGCGACAGGGCTATGGCTACACCTTC.

This clone was recorded a few times. The chain has TRBV7-6 and TRBJ1-2; D is undetermined. Per the germline V gene, CDR1 is SGHVS and CDR2 is FNYEAQ. V gave up 0 bases and J gave up 2 bases, with 4 bases separating them. The CDR3 spans 13 residues. The CDR3 nucleotides read TGTGCCAGCAGCTTAGCGGGAAACTATGGCTACACCTTC. This sequence encodes CASSLAGNYGYTF.

This clone was counted a few times. This chain connects TRBV7-3 to TRBJ2-3; TRBD2 aligns across 8 bases. Germline V gene sequence: CDR1 SGHTA, CDR2 FQGTGA. V lost 2 bases and J lost 5; bases outside the gene matches: 3. The CDR3 covers 14 residues. As DNA, the CDR3 is TGTGCCAGCAGCTTAGCGGGAGGAGAAGATACGCAGTATTTT. This codes for CASSLAGGEDTQYF.

The rearrangement joins TRBV29-1 to TRBJ2-2; D not certain. Trimming took off 3 bases at V and 6 bases at J, with 8 bases between the two ends. The CDR3 runs 12 residues. Looked up from germline, CDR1 is SQVTM and CDR2 is ANQGSEA. The CDR3 loop is CSVDSGPGELFF. In DNA form, the CDR3 reads TGCAGCGTTGACTCTGGGCCCGGGGAGCTGTTTTTT.

The J gene is TRBJ1-1, the V gene TRBV27, with D maybe TRBD1 (5 bases). V was pared by 7 bases and J by 1 base, with 10 bases between. Germline-derived CDR1 and CDR2 are MNHEY and SMNVEV (reference sequence). CDR3 size: 13 residues. CDR3 sequence: CASKTGENTEAFF. CDR3 nucleotides: TGTGCCAGCAAAACAGGAGAGAACACTGAAGCTTTCTTT.

Worth noting for this clone: Since no conserved phenylalanine or tryptophan closes the CDR3, a read error is the likely cause. The DNA is left out, because the CDR3 cannot be placed on it with certainty; the CDR3 is given as TCRdb lists it. This sequence joins TRBV30 and TRBJ2-3; the DNA was not compared with TRBD1, the D call given in the table. Germline assignment: CDR1 GTSNPN and CDR2 SVGIG (reference sequence). The CDR3 adds up to 12 amino acids, both ends counted. CDR3: CAWRGGDRGPPR.

The chain carries TRBV6-6 and TRBJ2-1; tentative D call: TRBD2 (5 bases). The CDR3 totals 15 residues. Trimming took 8 bases from V and 5 from J, leaving 19 bases between them. CDR1 and CDR2 (germline): MNHNY, SVGAGI (reference sequence). CDR3 in amino acids: CASALLPPGNNEQFF. The CDR3 nucleotides are TGTGCCAGCGCCCTACTTCCCCCGGGAAACAATGAGCAGTTCTTC.

The chain recombines TRBV5-1 with TRBJ2-5; D gene uncertain. Germline values: CDR1 SGHRS, CDR2 YFSETQ. V shed 0 bases and J shed 2 bases, with 2 bases lying between them. CDR3 size: 12 residues. The DNA for the CDR3 is TGCGCCAGCAGCTTGGGTCAAGAGACCCAGTACTTC. Its translation is CASSLGQETQYF.

The rearrangement uses TRBV5-1 and TRBJ2-1; TRBD2 matches 8 bases. The CDR3 loop spans 15 amino acids. Trimming at V came to 7 bases and at J to 3 bases, leaving 9 bases not matched to a gene. Germline V lookup: CDR1 SGHRS, CDR2 YFSETQ. The CDR3 coding sequence is TGCGCCAGCGGTAGCGGGGAAAATTTCTACAATGAGCAGTTCTTC. This codes for CASGSGENFYNEQFF. Full variable domain (remainder filled in from reference TRBV5-1 and TRBJ2-1): KAGVTQTPRYLIKTRGQQVTLSCSPISGHRSVSWYQQTPGQGLQFLFEYFSETQRNKGNFPGRFSGRQFSNSRSEMNVSTLELGDSALYLCASGSGENFYNEQFFGPGTRLTVL.

This clone was seen only a few times. A read error may account for a junction end that differs from germline. The CDR3 bases are TGTGCCAGCAGCCTAAGCGGGAGGGCCCTCCCCCTACGAGCGGACTTC. Its protein product is CASSLSGRALPLRADF. The rearrangement links TRBV7-2 to TRBJ2-7, with 10 nucleotides matching TRBD2. The CDR3 runs 16 residues. Germline lookup yields CDR1 SGHTA and CDR2 FQGNSA.